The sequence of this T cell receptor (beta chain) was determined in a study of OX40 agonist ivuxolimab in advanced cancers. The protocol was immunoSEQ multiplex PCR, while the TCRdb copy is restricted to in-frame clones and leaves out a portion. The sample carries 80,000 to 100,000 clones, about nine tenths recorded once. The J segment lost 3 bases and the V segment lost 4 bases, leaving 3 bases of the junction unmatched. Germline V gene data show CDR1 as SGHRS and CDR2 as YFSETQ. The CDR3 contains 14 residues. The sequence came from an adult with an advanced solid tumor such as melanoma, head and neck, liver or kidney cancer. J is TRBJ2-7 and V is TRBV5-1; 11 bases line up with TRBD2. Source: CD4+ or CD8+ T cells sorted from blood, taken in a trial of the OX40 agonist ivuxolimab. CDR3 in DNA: TGCGCCAGCAGCCTAACTAGCGGGGGCTACGAGCAGTACTTC. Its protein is CASSLTSGGYEQYF.